What follows are 26 T cell receptor beta chains derived from one specimen sequenced in a study of response to subunit inactivated influenza vaccine. TCRdb analysed the RT-PCR reads with MiXCR anew, one entry per CDR3 protein. This table holds about 700,000 distinct CDR3 sequences, around 13% found once. The sequenced sample was PBMCs from blood, obtained about 14 days before vaccination. Receptor source: a man aged 50 or older who received an inactivated influenza vaccine.

The J gene is TRBJ2-7, the V gene TRBV15; the D is unclear. The CDR3 loop spans 14 amino acids. Germline CDR1 and CDR2: LNHNV and YYDKDF (reference sequence). Trimming cost V 3 bases and J 4 bases, with 13 bases left between them. This CDR3 reads CATSRPPGLYEQYF. In nucleotides, the CDR3 is TGTGCCACCAGCAGGCCCCCGGGCTTATACGAGCAGTACTTC.

The rearrangement uses TRBV7-6 and TRBJ1-6; a weak D match, TRBD1 (6 bases). CDR3 length: 16 amino acids. Trimming stripped 3 bases from V and 8 bases from J, with 17 bases between. Germline loops: CDR1 SGHVS, CDR2 FNYEAQ. The CDR3 DNA reads as TGTGCCAGCAGCTTCTTGCAGGGCAGGGGTGATTCACCCCTCCACTTT. Its translation is CASSFLQGRGDSPLHF. The whole variable domain, remainder taken from reference TRBV7-6 and TRBJ1-6, is GAGVSQSPRYKVTKRGQDVALRCDPISGHVSLYWYRQALGQGPEFLTYFNYEAQQDKSGLPNDRFSAERPEGSISTLTIQRTEQRDSAMYRCASSFLQGRGDSPLHFGNGTRLTVT.

This clonotype was recorded a few times. V and J are TRBV11-2 and TRBJ2-3, with D possibly being TRBD2 (6 bases). Germline CDR1 SGHAT, CDR2 FQNNGV. Between the trimmed V and J ends, which lost 4 bases and 7 bases, there was a span of 18 bases. The CDR3 runs 15 residues. In DNA form, the CDR3 reads TGTGCCAGCAGCTCTCTAGCGAGAGGAAACTATACGCAGTATTTT. This sequence encodes CASSSLARGNYTQYF. The variable domain in full, with the rest retrieved from reference TRBV11-2 and TRBJ2-3, is EAGVAQSPRYKIIEKRQSVAFWCNPISGHATLYWYQQILGQGPKLLIQFQNNGVVDDSQLPKDRFSAERLKGVDSTLKIQPAKLEDSAVYLCASSSLARGNYTQYFGPGTRLTVL.

This clonotype has just a few counts. The J gene is TRBJ2-7, the V gene TRBV6-2 or TRBV6-3; 7 bases are a match to TRBD1. The CDR3 loop spans 14 amino acids. Germline CDR1 MNHEY, CDR2 SVGEGT. V lost 2 bases, J lost 0 bases, and 1 base stayed unmatched. CDR3 DNA sequence: TGTGCCAGCAGTTACGACAGGGTCTCCTACGAGCAGTACTTC. Translated, it gives CASSYDRVSYEQYF.

V is TRBV7-2 and J is TRBJ2-7, with D possibly being TRBD2 (5 bases). Trimming removed 5 bases at V and 2 bases at J, with 19 bases between. Germline CDR1 and CDR2: SGHTA and FQGNSA. The CDR3 is 16 amino acids. The DNA of the CDR3 is TGTGCCAGCAGCCTTAGCCGAGGGCGGCAGGCCTACGAGCAGTACTTC. This codes for CASSLSRGRQAYEQYF. Supplemented by reference TRBV7-2 and TRBJ2-7, the full variable domain reads GAGVSQSPSNKVTEKGKDVELRCDPISGHTALYWYRQSLGQGLEFLIYFQGNSAPDKSGLPSDRFSAERTGGSVSTLTIQRTQQEDSAVYLCASSLSRGRQAYEQYFGPGTRLTVT.

The V and J genes are TRBV20-1 and TRBJ2-5, with TRBD2 matching 8 bases. Germline CDR1 and CDR2: DFQATT and SNEGSKA (reference sequence). There are 13 residues in the CDR3. V was clipped by 6 bases and J by 4 bases; unmatched bases: 7. The CDR3 region has the DNA TGCAGTGCAGCCGATAGCGGGATAGAGACCCAGTACTTC. This translates into CSAADSGIETQYF.

This chain uses TRBV20-1 with TRBJ2-7; D remains unclear. This CDR3 region has 12 residues. Between the trimmed V and J ends, which lost 6 bases and 1 base, there was a span of 10 bases. CDR1 and CDR2 (germline): DFQATT, SNEGSKA (reference sequence). In DNA form, the CDR3 reads TGCAGTGCCCGACTGAATTCCTACGAGCAGTACTTC. This codes for CSARLNSYEQYF.

This clonotype was observed at least ten times. The chain is built from TRBV3-1 and TRBJ1-2; weak D call: TRBD1 (6 bases). V shed 1 base and J shed 3 bases, with 15 bases lying between them. The CDR3 has 16 residues. CDR1 is LGHDT, CDR2 YNNKEL, per germline (reference sequence). CDR3 sequence: CASSQGMAGQYYGYTF. Written as DNA, the CDR3 is TGTGCCAGCAGCCAAGGGATGGCCGGACAGTACTATGGCTACACCTTC. The full variable domain, in which reference TRBV3-1 and TRBJ1-2 provide the parts outside the CDR3, is DTAVSQTPKYLVTQMGNDKSIKCEQNLGHDTMYWYKQDSKKFLKIMFSYNNKELIINETVPNRFSPKSPDKAHLNLHINSLELGDSAVYFCASSQGMAGQYYGYTFGSGTRLTVV.

The V gene is TRBV6-2 or TRBV6-3, the J gene TRBJ2-1, with 11 bases identical to TRBD2. The CDR3 contains 20 residues. V was pared by 6 bases and J by 0 bases, with 16 bases of the junction left unmatched. CDR1 MNHEY and CDR2 SVGEGT come from the germline V gene. Written as DNA, the CDR3 is TGTGCCAGCAGCCACCCAGGACTAGCGGGCCAATGGAGCTCCTACAATGAGCAGTTCTTC. This codes for CASSHPGLAGQWSSYNEQFF.

In DNA form, the CDR3 reads TGTGCCAGCAGTCTGCCGGGACTGGCTAAATATGAGCAGTTCTTC. Translation gives CASSLPGLAKYEQFF. The chain recombines TRBV28 with TRBJ2-1; D might be TRBD2 (6 bases). Deletions cut 5 bases from V and 8 bases from J, with 19 bases between. This CDR3 spans 15 amino acids. Germline V gene sequence: CDR1 MDHEN, CDR2 SYDVKM. Together with reference TRBV28 and TRBJ2-1, the CDR3 gives the full variable domain: DVKVTQSSRYLVKRTGEKVFLECVQDMDHENMFWYRQDPGLGLRLIYFSYDVKMKEKGDIPEGYSVSREKKERFSLILESASTNQTSMYLCASSLPGLAKYEQFFGPGTRLTVL.

In its sample, this clonotype was seen a few times. The V call is TRBV3-1, the J call TRBJ2-1; no clear D gene. V was trimmed by 3 bases and J by 8 bases, leaving 8 bases between them. Germline V gene lookup returns CDR1 LGHDT and CDR2 YNNKEL (reference sequence). CDR3 size: 12 residues. The CDR3 DNA is TGTGCCAGCAGCCACAATTTCTATGAGCAGTTCTTC. Residues: CASSHNFYEQFF.

This clonotype was seen a few times. V is TRBV2 and J is TRBJ2-2; the D gene could be TRBD1 or TRBD2 (5 bases each). Trimming removed 2 bases from V and 7 bases from J, with 14 bases in between. The CDR3 consists of 15 residues. CDR1 and CDR2 (germline): SNHLY, FYNNEI. The CDR3 reads CASSELAGSGGELFF. The CDR3 bases are TGTGCCAGCAGTGAATTGGCAGGGAGTGGCGGGGAGCTGTTTTTT. The complete variable domain, with remaining parts taken from reference TRBV2 and TRBJ2-2, reads EPEVTQTPSHQVTQMGQEVILRCVPISNHLYFYWYRQILGQKVEFLVSFYNNEISEKSEIFDDQFSVERPDGSNFTLKIRSTKLEDSAMYFCASSELAGSGGELFFGEGSRLTVL.

This clonotype occurred many times. This chain joins TRBV5-1 and TRBJ2-5; D is uncertain. Per the germline V gene, CDR1 is SGHRS and CDR2 is YFSETQ. The CDR3 runs to 14 residues. Trimming removed 2 bases from V and 2 bases from J, with 10 bases in between. This CDR3 is CASSLRVLQETQYF. The CDR3 DNA is TGCGCCAGCAGCTTAAGGGTTCTTCAAGAGACCCAGTACTTC.

This clonotype occurred many times. The chain joins TRBV20-1 to TRBJ1-5, with TRBD1 identical over 8 bases. Germline V CDR1 and CDR2: DFQATT, SNEGSKA (reference sequence). The J segment lost 0 bases and the V segment lost 6 bases, leaving 7 bases of the junction unmatched. The CDR3 runs 15 residues. The CDR3: CSASRTGRSNQPQHF. As DNA, the CDR3 is TGCAGTGCGTCCCGGACAGGGCGTAGCAATCAGCCCCAGCATTTT.

The table lists this clonotype with a few counts. This chain connects TRBV5-1 to TRBJ2-7, with D perhaps TRBD2 (7 bases). V lost 4 bases and J 5 bases, leaving 22 bases between the germline ends. Germline-derived CDR1 and CDR2 are SGHRS and YFSETQ. The CDR3 runs 16 residues. As DNA, the CDR3 is TGCGCCAGCAGCCTGGGACATCGGGGACTACTCGACGAGCAGTACTTC. It translates to CASSLGHRGLLDEQYF.

This chain connects TRBV4-3 to TRBJ2-7; tentative D call: TRBD1 (6 bases). V lost 1 base and J lost 3, with 10 bases in between. Per the germline V gene, CDR1 is LGHNA and CDR2 is YSLEER. The CDR3 is made up of 14 amino acids. CDR3 sequence: CASSQGLQGYEQYF. The DNA of the CDR3 is TGCGCCAGCAGCCAAGGTCTACAGGGCTACGAGCAGTACTTC.

This clonotype occurred many times. For the CDR3, the DNA is TGTGCCAGCACCCCTGGGGGTTCCTTAAACGGTGAGCAGTTCTTC. This translates into CASTPGGSLNGEQFF. The rearrangement uses TRBV12-3 or TRBV12-4 and TRBJ2-1; D possibly uses TRBD1 or TRBD2 (5 bases each). The ends were cut back, 7 bases at V and 9 bases at J, with 22 bases in the middle. CDR3 length: 15 amino acids.

The gene calls are TRBV24-1 and TRBJ2-1; weak D call: TRBD2 (7 bases). The CDR3 consists of 14 residues. Trimming cost V 9 bases and J 3 bases, with 14 bases left between them. Germline CDR1 KGHDR, CDR2 SFDVKD. The CDR3 nucleotides are TGTGCCACCGGGGGCGGGGGCAACTACAATGAGCAGTTCTTC. Its translation is CATGGGGNYNEQFF.

The V and J genes are TRBV30 and TRBJ2-7; TRBD2 matches at 7 bases. The CDR3 loop spans 17 amino acids. CDR1 is GTSNPN and CDR2 is SVGIG in the germline V gene (reference sequence). V lost 0 bases to trimming and J lost 5 bases; unmatched junction nucleotides: 16. The CDR3 DNA reads TGTGCCTGGAGTGTATCTGGGCTGGCGGGAGTCCCGCACGAGCAGTACTTC. Translated, it gives CAWSVSGLAGVPHEQYF.

This clonotype was counted only a few times. V usage is TRBV15 and J usage is TRBJ2-6; maybe TRBD2 (6 bases). V was trimmed by 3 bases and J by 0 bases, leaving 9 bases between them. Germline V CDR1 and CDR2: LNHNV, YYDKDF (reference sequence). The CDR3 is made up of 16 amino acids. CDR3 sequence: CATSSRLGSGANVLTF. The CDR3 bases are TGTGCCACCAGCAGCAGACTAGGCTCTGGGGCCAACGTCCTGACTTTC. Complete variable domain (other parts from reference TRBV15 and TRBJ2-6): DAMVIQNPRYQVTQFGKPVTLSCSQTLNHNVMYWYQQKSSQAPKLLFHYYDKDFNNEADTPDNFQSRRPNTSFCFLDIRSPGLGDTAMYLCATSSRLGSGANVLTFGAGSRLTVL.

This chain links TRBV6-5 with TRBJ2-7; perhaps TRBD2 as D (6 bases). CDR3 size: 12 residues. The V and J ends lost 7 bases and 6 bases respectively, with 13 bases between them. CDR1 is MNHEY, CDR2 SVGAGI, per germline. The CDR3 region has the DNA TGTGCCAGCACCTTCCGGGGAGGCGAGCAGTACTTC. Its protein product is CASTFRGGEQYF.

The sample holds many counts of this clonotype. The chain employs TRBV7-2 and TRBJ1-4; 8 bases are shared with TRBD1. Germline-derived CDR1 and CDR2 are SGHTA and FQGNSA. The trim removed 0 bases at V and 8 bases at J, leaving 5 bases unmatched. CDR3 length: 15 amino acids. The CDR3 DNA sequence: TGTGCCAGCAGCTTAGCAGACAGGGGAGTCGAAAAACTGTTTTTT. Translated, it gives CASSLADRGVEKLFF.

The chain recombines TRBV27 with TRBJ2-1, with D unresolved. The CDR3 extends over 15 amino acids. V was pared by 4 bases and J by 7 bases, with 17 bases between. Germline V gene sequence: CDR1 MNHEY, CDR2 SMNVEV (reference sequence). The CDR3 reads CASSYQGVVGNEQFF. The CDR3 DNA follows: TGTGCCAGCAGTTATCAAGGAGTGGTGGGTAATGAGCAGTTCTTC.

V usage is TRBV6-9 and J usage is TRBJ2-2, with D perhaps assigned TRBD1 or TRBD2 (6 bases each). V lost 7 bases to trimming and J lost 4 bases, with 13 bases between them. Germline V CDR1 and CDR2: MNHGY, SVAAGI. The CDR3 covers 14 residues. CDR3 nucleotides: TGTGCCAGCACCCCGGGGGCTGGCACCGGGGAGCTGTTTTTT. It yields the protein CASTPGAGTGELFF.

This chain connects TRBV5-8 to TRBJ1-2; 7 positions match TRBD1. This CDR3 comprises 14 residues. Germline V gene lookup returns CDR1 SGHTS and CDR2 YDEGEE. V dropped 6 bases and J dropped 1; count of bases not matched to a gene: 6. CDR3 sequence reads: CASTQGGFNYGYTF. CDR3 in DNA: TGTGCCAGCACCCAGGGGGGATTTAACTATGGCTACACCTTC.

This clonotype has at least ten counts. The chain combines TRBV7-8 with TRBJ2-2, with D unclear. The V end lost 2 bases, the J end lost 2 bases, and 9 bases lay between the germline ends. Germline V gene lookup returns CDR1 SGHVS and CDR2 FQNEAQ. This CDR3 comprises 15 residues. The CDR3 nucleotides read TGTGCCAGCAGCTTACTTGGGCGCAACACCGGGGAGCTGTTTTTT. Protein sequence: CASSLLGRNTGELFF.